The subject of this entry is one TCR beta chain. Its antigen remains unidentified. Per-nucleotide qualities are absent, and no much larger clonotype sits a single base away. The data were taken from a study of identical twins (dated by TCRdb to about 2016). Some background on the complete study: The study deep-sequenced TCR alpha and beta repertoires from monozygotic twins, unrelated adults of various ages and cord blood to test whether fetal clonotypes persist. To rule out contamination, replicate twin experiments were performed at different times with different library preparation protocols.

The CDR3 measures 16 amino acids from cysteine to phenylalanine. CDR3 DNA only is kept here, 48 bases in frame from base 1. The germline V and J ends show losses of 3 bases and 2 bases respectively, and no gene match explains 10 bases of the junction. Looking up the germline V gene (reference sequence) yields CDR1 WNHNN and CDR2 SYGVQD. The library was built by means of 5' RACE. Sequencing was carried out with an Illumina HiSeq 2000. A universal primer binding site was added through template switching, and the final cDNA carried a unique molecular identifier so that TCR cDNA molecules could be counted accurately. Specific primers in the conserved constant-segment region were used to synthesize first-strand cDNA for the TCR alpha and beta chains. To control for contamination, every cDNA library carried two barcodes: a SMART-Mk sample barcode plus Illumina barcodes. TruSeq adapter sequences and Illumina sample barcodes were added in two successive PCR steps. The TCR alpha and beta cDNA libraries were sequenced on the Illumina HiSeq platform using custom primers. In the authors' own workflow: Unique molecular identifiers were extracted from raw reads with MiGEC, and CDR3 positions were determined with MiXCR. Recombination models were inferred per individual with the repgenHMM and IGoR tools using an EM algorithm. The tcR package in R was used for shared clonotype analysis, with sharing normalized by the product of cloneset sizes. To study raw recombination without the effects of thymic and clonal selection, out-of-frame nonproductive sequences were analyzed. In-frame beta chains were kept once TCRdb had trimmed the public reads at Q25 with fastp and called clones with MiXCR. Rows with one shared CDR3 protein collapse into an entry with the most common genes and DNA. TCRdb, not the original authors, processed these V and J calls. The sample table contains roughly 630,000 distinct CDR3 sequences; only one count was recorded for around 7.4% of them. Over 1.5% of the sample is in the top ten clones.

Only healthy Caucasian donors were included. The twin cohort consisted of three pairs of female monozygotic twins, all aged 18 to 29 years. Peripheral blood mononuclear cells were used as the source from which RNA for TCR libraries was isolated. What the authors observed across the whole study: Zero-insertion analyses could be partly confounded by invariant T cells such as MAIT and iNKT, although diverse VJ usage argued against such confounding for most clonotypes. Compared with coincidental sharing between unrelated individuals, out-of-frame TCR alpha sequences shared between twins had an excess of sequences with low generation probability. Abundant cord blood beta clonotypes had fewer insertions, young adult naive repertoires showed a similar but weaker trend, and memory repertoires showed no such trend. In beta out-of-frame sequences, excess twin sharing was weaker, because having fewer shared sequences lowered the signal-to-noise ratio. Out-of-frame TCR alpha sharing in monozygotic twins was systematically underestimated by recombination models, whereas sharing between unrelated individuals was in agreement with the recombination models. Because the same donors could not be followed over many years, the conclusions relied on cross-sectional statistical analysis.

The same specimen was also included in a second study, on yellow fever vaccine responses in identical twins. As the second study states: According to the authors, the vaccine-induced T cell response in identical twins seemed to be partly convergent and partly specific to each individual. In identical twins, the study followed T cell clones that responded to the vaccine with precision.

The chain was built from TRBV10-1 and TRBJ2-7, with 7 bases in between that match TRBD1. The sequenced sample consisted of PBMCs. This receptor was obtained from a woman younger than 35 in good health. The CDR3 sequence is CASSDGSGTAAYEQYF. At the DNA level, the sequence is TGCGCCAGCAGTGATGGTTCCGGGACAGCGGCCTACGAGCAGTACTTC.